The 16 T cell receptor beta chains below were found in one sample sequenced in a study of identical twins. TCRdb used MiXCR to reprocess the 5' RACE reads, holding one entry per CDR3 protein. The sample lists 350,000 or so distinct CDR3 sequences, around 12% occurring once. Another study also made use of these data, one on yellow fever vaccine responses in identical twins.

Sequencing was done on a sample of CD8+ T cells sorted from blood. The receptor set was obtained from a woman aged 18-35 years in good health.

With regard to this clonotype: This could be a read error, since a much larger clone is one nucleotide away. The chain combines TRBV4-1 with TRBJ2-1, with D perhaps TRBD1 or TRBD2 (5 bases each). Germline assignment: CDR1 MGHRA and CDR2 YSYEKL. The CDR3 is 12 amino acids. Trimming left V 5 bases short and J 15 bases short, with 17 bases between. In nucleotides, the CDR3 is TGCGCCAGCAGCGCACCCGGGACCCTCCGGTTCTTC. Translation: CASSAPGTLRFF.

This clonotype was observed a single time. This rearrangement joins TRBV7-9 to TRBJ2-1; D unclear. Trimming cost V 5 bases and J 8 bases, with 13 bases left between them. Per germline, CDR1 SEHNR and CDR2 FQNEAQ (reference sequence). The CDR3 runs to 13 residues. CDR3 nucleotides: TGTGCCAGCAGCGAAACGGACGACGATGAGCAGTTCTTC. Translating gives CASSETDDDEQFF.

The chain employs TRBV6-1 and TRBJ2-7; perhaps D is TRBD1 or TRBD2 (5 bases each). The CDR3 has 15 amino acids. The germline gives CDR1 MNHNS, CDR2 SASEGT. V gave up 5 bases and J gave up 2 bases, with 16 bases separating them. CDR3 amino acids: CASSTSGTVTYEQYF. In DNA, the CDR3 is TGTGCCAGCAGTACCTCCGGGACGGTAACCTACGAGCAGTACTTC.

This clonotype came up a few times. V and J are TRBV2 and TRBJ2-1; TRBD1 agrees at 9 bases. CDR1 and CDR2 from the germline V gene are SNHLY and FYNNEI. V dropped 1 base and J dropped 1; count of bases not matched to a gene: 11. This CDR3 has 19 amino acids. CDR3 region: CASSEERDRVLRSYNEQFF. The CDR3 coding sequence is TGTGCCAGCAGTGAAGAGCGGGACAGGGTATTAAGGTCCTACAATGAGCAGTTCTTC. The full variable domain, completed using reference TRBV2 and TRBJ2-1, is EPEVTQTPSHQVTQMGQEVILRCVPISNHLYFYWYRQILGQKVEFLVSFYNNEISEKSEIFDDQFSVERPDGSNFTLKIRSTKLEDSAMYFCASSEERDRVLRSYNEQFFGPGTRLTVL.

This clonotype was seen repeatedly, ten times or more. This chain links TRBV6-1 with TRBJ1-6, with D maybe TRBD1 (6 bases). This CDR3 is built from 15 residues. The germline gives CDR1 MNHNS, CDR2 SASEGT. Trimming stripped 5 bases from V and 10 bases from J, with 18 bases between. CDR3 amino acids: CASSLGGAKVSPLHF. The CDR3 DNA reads TGTGCCAGCAGTCTTGGGGGGGCCAAGGTATCACCCCTCCACTTT.

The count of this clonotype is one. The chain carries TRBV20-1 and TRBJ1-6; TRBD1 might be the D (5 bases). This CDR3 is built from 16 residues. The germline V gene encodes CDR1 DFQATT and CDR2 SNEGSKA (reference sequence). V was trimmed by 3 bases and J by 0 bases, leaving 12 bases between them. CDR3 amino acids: CSARGQQSSYNSPLHF. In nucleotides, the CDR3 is TGCAGTGCTAGGGGGCAACAGAGCTCCTATAATTCACCCCTCCACTTT.

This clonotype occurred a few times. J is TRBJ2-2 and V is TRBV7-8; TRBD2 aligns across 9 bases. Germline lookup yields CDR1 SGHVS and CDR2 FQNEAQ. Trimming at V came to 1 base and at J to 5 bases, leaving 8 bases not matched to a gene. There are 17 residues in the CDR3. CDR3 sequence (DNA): TGTGCCAGCAGCTTAGTTAGCGGGGGTAAACGGACCGGGGAGCTGTTTTTT. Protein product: CASSLVSGGKRTGELFF.

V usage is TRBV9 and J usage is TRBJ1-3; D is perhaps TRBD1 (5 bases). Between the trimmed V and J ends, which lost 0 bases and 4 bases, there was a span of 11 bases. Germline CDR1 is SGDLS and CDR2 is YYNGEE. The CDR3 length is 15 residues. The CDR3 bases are TGTGCCAGCAGCGTAGACGGGGGGTCAGGAAACACCATATATTTT. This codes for CASSVDGGSGNTIYF. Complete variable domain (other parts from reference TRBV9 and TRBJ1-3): DSGVTQTPKHLITATGQRVTLRCSPRSGDLSVYWYQQSLDQGLQFLIQYYNGEERAKGNILERFSAQQFPDLHSELNLSSLELGDSALYFCASSVDGGSGNTIYFGEGSWLTVV.

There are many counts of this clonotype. In DNA form, the CDR3 reads TGTGCCAGCAGTGAATGGAGTAATGGGGCAGATACGCAGTATTTT. Translated: CASSEWSNGADTQYF. J is TRBJ2-3 and V is TRBV25-1; D remains unclear. In germline, CDR1 is MGHDK, CDR2 SYGVNS. V gave up 1 base and J gave up 4 bases, with 12 bases separating them. This CDR3 contains 15 residues.

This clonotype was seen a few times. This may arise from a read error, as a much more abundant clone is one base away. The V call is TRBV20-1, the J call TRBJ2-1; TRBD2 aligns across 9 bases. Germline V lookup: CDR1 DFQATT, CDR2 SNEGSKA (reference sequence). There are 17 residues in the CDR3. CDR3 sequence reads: CCARGGGGRADSNEQFF. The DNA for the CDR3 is TGCTGTGCTAGAGGAGGAGGCGGGAGGGCCGATTCGAATGAGCAGTTCTTC.

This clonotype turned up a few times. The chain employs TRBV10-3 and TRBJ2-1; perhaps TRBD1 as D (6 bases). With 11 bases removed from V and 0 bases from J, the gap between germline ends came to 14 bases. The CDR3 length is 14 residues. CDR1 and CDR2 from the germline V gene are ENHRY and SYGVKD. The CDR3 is CAVSGEYSYNEQFF. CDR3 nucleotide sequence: TGTGCCGTATCAGGGGAATACTCCTACAATGAGCAGTTCTTC.

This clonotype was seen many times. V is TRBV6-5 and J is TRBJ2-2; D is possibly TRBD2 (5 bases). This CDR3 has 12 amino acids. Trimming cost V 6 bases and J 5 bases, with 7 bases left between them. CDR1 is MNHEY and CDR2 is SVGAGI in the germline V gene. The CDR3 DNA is TGTGCCAGCAGCGGACTTACCGGGGAGCTGTTTTTT. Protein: CASSGLTGELFF.

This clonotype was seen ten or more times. This CDR3 reads CASSHRPEAEAFF. The DNA of the CDR3 is TGTGCCAGCAGCCACCGGCCCGAAGCTGAAGCTTTCTTT. The chain links TRBV3-1 to TRBJ1-1; D remains ambiguous. Germline V gene data show CDR1 as LGHDT and CDR2 as YNNKEL (reference sequence). The CDR3 is made up of 13 amino acids. The V gene lost 3 bases and the J gene lost 6 bases, with 11 bases spanning the gap.

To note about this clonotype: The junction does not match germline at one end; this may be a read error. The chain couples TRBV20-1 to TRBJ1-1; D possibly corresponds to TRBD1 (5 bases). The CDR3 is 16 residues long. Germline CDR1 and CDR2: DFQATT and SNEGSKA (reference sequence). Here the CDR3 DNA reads TGCTGTGCTAGAGGCCCTAGACAAGGGGAGGACACTGAAGCTTTCTTT. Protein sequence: CCARGPRQGEDTEAFF.

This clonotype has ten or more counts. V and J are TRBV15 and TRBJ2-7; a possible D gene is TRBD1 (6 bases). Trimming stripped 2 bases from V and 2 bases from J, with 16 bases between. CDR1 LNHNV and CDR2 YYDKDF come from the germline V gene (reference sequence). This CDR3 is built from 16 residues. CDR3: CATSRLPGHGTYEQYF. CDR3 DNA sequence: TGTGCCACCAGCAGATTACCGGGACACGGGACCTACGAGCAGTACTTC.

The CDR3 loop reads CASSFRGIGDTQYF. CDR3 coding DNA: TGTGCCAGCAGTTTCAGAGGGATTGGAGATACGCAGTATTTT. V usage is TRBV12-3 or TRBV12-4 and J usage is TRBJ2-3, with D perhaps TRBD2 (5 bases). The germline V and J ends were trimmed by 3 bases and 5 bases, with 12 bases remaining between them. This CDR3 region has 14 residues.